The 19 T cell receptor beta chains below all came from one sample that was sequenced in a study of a mutant IDH1 vaccine in newly diagnosed glioma. Assay used: immunoSEQ multiplex PCR; TCRdb lists only in-frame clones, some missing. The top ten hold roughly 7% of the sample, which has over 75,000 clones, around 77% seen once. Time point noted: baseline, week 1 (first vaccination visit). Treatment given: pre-vaccination baseline after standard-of-care therapy. Sequencing was performed on PBMCs, taken from a glioma patient treated with radiotherapy, temozolomide or both. The source is a man in his forties or fifties with glioma.

This chain uses TRBV19 with TRBJ2-6; no clear D. This CDR3 spans 15 amino acids. Deletions cut 7 bases from V and 2 bases from J, with 12 bases between. Germline V gives CDR1 LNHDA, CDR2 SQIVND (reference sequence). The CDR3 DNA reads TGTGCCAGTAATCAGCTGGGTGCTGGGGCCAACGTCCTGACTTTC. Protein product: CASNQLGAGANVLTF.

V is TRBV2 and J is TRBJ2-7; D is tentatively TRBD1 or TRBD2 (6 bases each). CDR3 length: 15 residues. Germline V lookup: CDR1 SNHLY, CDR2 FYNNEI. Trimming left V 6 bases short and J 6 bases short, with 21 bases between. The CDR3 protein is CASSPGRDTPSEQYF. CDR3 DNA: TGTGCCAGCAGCCCTGGGCGGGACACCCCATCCGAGCAGTACTTC.

The chain has TRBV29-1 and TRBJ1-2; TRBD1 agrees at 9 bases. The CDR3 loop spans 12 amino acids. CDR1 SQVTM and CDR2 ANQGSEA come from the germline V gene. J gave up 7 bases and V 7 bases, and 7 bases lay outside the gene matches. CDR3 coding DNA: TGCAGCGCCGGGACAGGGAGTGGTGGCTACACCTTC. It encodes CSAGTGSGGYTF.

This clone has just a few counts. The rearrangement joins TRBV7-6 to TRBJ2-2; D may be TRBD1 (5 bases). The ends were cut back, 5 bases at V and 5 bases at J, with 15 bases in the middle. CDR1 is SGHVS and CDR2 is FNYEAQ in the germline V gene. This CDR3 is built from 15 residues. The CDR3 DNA reads TGTGCCAGCAGCCCCTGGCCGCAGGGAACCGGGGAGCTGTTTTTT. This translates into CASSPWPQGTGELFF. The full variable domain, rest sourced from reference TRBV7-6 and TRBJ2-2, is GAGVSQSPRYKVTKRGQDVALRCDPISGHVSLYWYRQALGQGPEFLTYFNYEAQQDKSGLPNDRFSAERPEGSISTLTIQRTEQRDSAMYRCASSPWPQGTGELFFGEGSRLTVL.

V is TRBV5-1 and J is TRBJ2-1; 10 positions match TRBD1. The CDR3 extends over 12 amino acids. Per the germline V gene, CDR1 is SGHRS and CDR2 is YFSETQ. V lost 4 bases, J lost 15 bases, and 7 bases stayed unmatched. In DNA, the CDR3 is TGCGCCAGCAGCAACGACAGGGGGCTTCTGTTCTTC. Its translation: CASSNDRGLLFF.

This sequence joins TRBV6-6 and TRBJ2-7; a possible D gene is TRBD2 (5 bases). Between the trimmed V and J ends, which lost 2 bases and 6 bases, there was a span of 8 bases. From germline, CDR1 is MNHNY and CDR2 SVGAGI (reference sequence). This CDR3 is built from 12 residues. The CDR3 loop reads CASSYADFEQYF. The CDR3 nucleotides read TGTGCCAGCAGTTACGCGGACTTCGAGCAGTACTTC.

The chain combines TRBV2 with TRBJ2-3; D might be TRBD1 or TRBD2, each matching 6 bases. The CDR3 contains 14 residues. The germline V gene encodes CDR1 SNHLY and CDR2 FYNNEI. The ends were cut back, 7 bases at V and 6 bases at J, with 17 bases in the middle. CDR3 in amino acids: CASTLDSGRDTQYF. The CDR3 nucleotides read TGTGCCAGCACTTTGGACAGCGGGCGCGATACGCAGTATTTT.

With respect to this clone: The sample carries other DNA sequences with the same CDR3. The J gene is TRBJ1-5, the V gene TRBV18; unclear D gene. The germline V and J ends were trimmed by 1 base and 1 base, with 2 bases remaining between them. The germline CDR1 and CDR2 sequences are KGHSH and LQKENI. CDR3 size: 13 residues. CDR3 region: CASSPRSNQPQHF. The CDR3 DNA is TGTGCCAGCTCACCACGGAGCAATCAGCCCCAGCATTTT.

This clone is a singleton in its sample. Other nucleotide sequences from this sample produce the same CDR3. The chain has TRBV20-1 and TRBJ2-5, with D unclear. Germline V gene data show CDR1 as DFQATT and CDR2 as SNEGSKA (reference sequence). This CDR3 comprises 10 residues. Trimming removed 0 bases from V and 5 bases from J, with 1 base in between. The CDR3 DNA follows: TGCAGTGCTAGAGAGGAGACCCAGTACTTC. It codes for CSAREETQYF.

The genes are TRBV7-2 and TRBJ1-1, with D unclear. The CDR3 loop spans 14 amino acids. Germline assignment: CDR1 SGHTA and CDR2 FQGNSA. Trimming took off 5 bases at V and 5 bases at J, with 15 bases between the two ends. CDR3 loop: CASSPPRMLTEAFF. Here the CDR3 DNA reads TGTGCCAGCAGCCCCCCCCGTATGTTGACTGAAGCTTTCTTT.

This chain uses TRBV7-3 with TRBJ2-5, with 7 nucleotides matching TRBD2. Trimming cost V 2 bases and J 4 bases; bases outside gene matches: 4. The germline V gene has CDR1 SGHTA and CDR2 FQGTGA. The CDR3 totals 14 residues. Here the CDR3 DNA reads TGTGCCAGCAGCTTAGCGGGAGACGGAGAGACCCAGTACTTC. Residues: CASSLAGDGETQYF. The full variable domain, completed using reference TRBV7-3 and TRBJ2-5, is GAGVSQTPSNKVTEKGKYVELRCDPISGHTALYWYRQSLGQGPEFLIYFQGTGAADDSGLPNDRFFAVRPEGSVSTLKIQRTERGDSAVYLCASSLAGDGETQYFGPGTRLLVL.

V and J are TRBV2 and TRBJ1-2; D not certain. The CDR3 runs to 13 residues. CDR1 is SNHLY and CDR2 is FYNNEI in the germline V gene. The germline V and J ends were trimmed by 3 bases and 2 bases, with 7 bases remaining between them. The CDR3 region is CASSDGENYGYTF. CDR3 in DNA: TGTGCCAGCAGTGACGGGGAGAACTATGGCTACACCTTC.

This clone was seen once. This CDR3 reads CASSSGAGYGYTF. In DNA form, the CDR3 reads TGTGCCAGCAGTTCGGGGGCTGGCTATGGCTACACCTTC. The J gene is TRBJ1-2, the V gene TRBV7-3; possibly TRBD1 for D (6 bases). The CDR3 has 13 amino acids. In germline, CDR1 is SGHTA, CDR2 FQGTGA. The V gene lost 6 bases and the J gene lost 4 bases, with 12 bases spanning the gap. Full variable domain (outside the CDR3, taken from reference TRBV7-3 and TRBJ1-2): GAGVSQTPSNKVTEKGKYVELRCDPISGHTALYWYRQSLGQGPEFLIYFQGTGAADDSGLPNDRFFAVRPEGSVSTLKIQRTERGDSAVYLCASSSGAGYGYTFGSGTRLTVV.

The CDR3 here is CASSLAGGSYEQYF. Written as DNA, the CDR3 is TGTGCCAGCAGCTTGGCCGGCGGTTCCTACGAGCAGTACTTC. The chain recombines TRBV5-4 with TRBJ2-7; D gene ambiguous. The V end lost 0 bases, the J end lost 1 base, and 8 bases lay between the germline ends. The CDR3 is 14 amino acids. From germline, CDR1 is SGHNT and CDR2 YYREEE (reference sequence).

The chain employs TRBV5-4 and TRBJ2-3, with a possible D match to TRBD2 (6 bases). This CDR3 has 17 amino acids. Per the germline V gene, CDR1 is SGHNT and CDR2 is YYREEE (reference sequence). The ends were cut back, 4 bases at V and 5 bases at J, with 23 bases in the middle. Here the CDR3 reads CASSRETSPRRGDTQYF. Here the CDR3 DNA reads TGTGCCAGCAGCCGTGAAACTAGCCCCCGGAGAGGAGATACGCAGTATTTT. The whole variable domain, remainder taken from reference TRBV5-4 and TRBJ2-3, is ETGVTQSPTHLIKTRGQQVTLRCSSQSGHNTVSWYQQALGQGPQFIFQYYREEENGRGNFPPRFSGLQFPNYSSELNVNALELDDSALYLCASSRETSPRRGDTQYFGPGTRLTVL.

The chain has TRBV11-3 and TRBJ2-3, with D unresolved. Germline V gene data show CDR1 as SGHNT and CDR2 as YENEEA. V was clipped by 0 bases and J by 0 bases, with 7 bases between them. There are 15 residues in the CDR3. As DNA, the CDR3 is TGTGCCAGCAGCTTAGAAACAGCTAGCACAGATACGCAGTATTTT. Its protein is CASSLETASTDTQYF.

V gene TRBV20-1 combines with J gene TRBJ2-1; D is undetermined. V shed 7 bases and J shed 4 bases, with 5 bases lying between them. Germline V gives CDR1 DFQATT, CDR2 SNEGSKA (reference sequence). The CDR3 has 10 amino acids. The CDR3 nucleotides read TGCAGTGACGGGTACAATGAGCAGTTCTTC. Translation gives CSDGYNEQFF.

V is TRBV27 and J is TRBJ2-7; no firm D call. V shed 10 bases and J shed 2 bases, with 21 bases lying between them. In germline, CDR1 is MNHEY, CDR2 SMNVEV (reference sequence). CDR3 length equals 15 residues. CDR3 residues: CANPPHRSTPYEQYF. In DNA, the CDR3 is TGTGCCAACCCCCCTCACCGGAGTACCCCCTACGAGCAGTACTTC.

V and J are TRBV29-1 and TRBJ2-3; TRBD1 aligns across 8 bases. Trimming at V came to 3 bases and at J to 1 base, leaving 3 bases not matched to a gene. CDR3 length: 14 residues. CDR1 SQVTM and CDR2 ANQGSEA come from the germline V gene. The CDR3 here is CSVEGQDRTDTQYF. CDR3 DNA sequence: TGCAGCGTTGAGGGACAGGATCGCACAGATACGCAGTATTTT.